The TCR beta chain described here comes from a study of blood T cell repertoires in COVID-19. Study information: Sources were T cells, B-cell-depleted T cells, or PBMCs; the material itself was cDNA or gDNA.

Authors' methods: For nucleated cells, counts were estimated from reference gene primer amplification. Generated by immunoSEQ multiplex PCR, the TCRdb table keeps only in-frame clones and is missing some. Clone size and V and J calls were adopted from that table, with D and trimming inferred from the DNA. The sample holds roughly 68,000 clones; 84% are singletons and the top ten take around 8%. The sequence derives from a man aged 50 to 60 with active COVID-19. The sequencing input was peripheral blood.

The CDR3 nucleotides are TGTGCCAGCAGCTCGGGGGGAAACAGCAATCAGCCCCAGCATTTT. It codes for CASSSGGNSNQPQHF. This chain uses TRBV7-2 with TRBJ1-5, with D possibly matching TRBD1 (5 bases). V lost 4 bases to trimming and J lost 1 base, with 11 bases between them. The germline gives CDR1 SGHTA, CDR2 FQGNSA. The CDR3 totals 15 residues. Full variable domain (outside the CDR3, taken from reference TRBV7-2 and TRBJ1-5): GAGVSQSPSNKVTEKGKDVELRCDPISGHTALYWYRQSLGQGLEFLIYFQGNSAPDKSGLPSDRFSAERTGGSVSTLTIQRTQQEDSAVYLCASSSGGNSNQPQHFGDGTRLSIL.